Below, one T cell receptor beta chain is given with its context. The source of the sample is a study of T-cell reconstitution after alpha-beta-depleted transplantation in children. A library of TCRbeta sequences, prepared with unique molecular identifiers, was generated. TCRdb itself ran the PCR reads through MiXCR, one entry per CDR3 protein. This table holds around 680,000 distinct CDR3 sequences, 16% found once. The germline gives CDR1 DFQATT, CDR2 SNEGSKA (reference sequence). The CDR3 extends over 14 amino acids. Losses at the gene ends were 5 bases for V and 3 bases for J; bases not matched to a gene: 4.

The gene calls are TRBV20-1 and TRBJ2-3; 11 bases align to TRBD2. The receptor's source is a human donor who donated a stem cell graft to a child with acute myeloid leukemia. Here the sequenced sample was PBMCs from the stem cell graft donor, taken from the stem cell graft. The CDR3 region is CSAVSGGATDTQYF. In DNA, the CDR3 is TGCAGTGCTGTTAGCGGGGGGGCAACAGATACGCAGTATTTT.